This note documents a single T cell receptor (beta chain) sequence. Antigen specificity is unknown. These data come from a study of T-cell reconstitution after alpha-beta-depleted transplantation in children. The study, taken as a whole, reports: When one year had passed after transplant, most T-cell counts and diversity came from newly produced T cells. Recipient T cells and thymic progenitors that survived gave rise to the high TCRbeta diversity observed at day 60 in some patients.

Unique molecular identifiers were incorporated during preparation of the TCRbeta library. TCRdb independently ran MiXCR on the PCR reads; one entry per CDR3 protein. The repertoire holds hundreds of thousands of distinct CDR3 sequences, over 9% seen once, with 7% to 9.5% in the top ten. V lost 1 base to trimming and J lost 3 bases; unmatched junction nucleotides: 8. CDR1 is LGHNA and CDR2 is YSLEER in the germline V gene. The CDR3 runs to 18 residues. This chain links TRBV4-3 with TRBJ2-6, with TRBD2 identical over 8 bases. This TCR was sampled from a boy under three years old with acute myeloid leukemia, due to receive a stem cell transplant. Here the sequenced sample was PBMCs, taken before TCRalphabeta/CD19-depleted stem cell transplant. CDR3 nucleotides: TGCGCCAGCAGCCAAGTTATCGGGAGGGCCGGTGGGGCCAACGTCCTGACTTTC. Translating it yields CASSQVIGRAGGANVLTF.